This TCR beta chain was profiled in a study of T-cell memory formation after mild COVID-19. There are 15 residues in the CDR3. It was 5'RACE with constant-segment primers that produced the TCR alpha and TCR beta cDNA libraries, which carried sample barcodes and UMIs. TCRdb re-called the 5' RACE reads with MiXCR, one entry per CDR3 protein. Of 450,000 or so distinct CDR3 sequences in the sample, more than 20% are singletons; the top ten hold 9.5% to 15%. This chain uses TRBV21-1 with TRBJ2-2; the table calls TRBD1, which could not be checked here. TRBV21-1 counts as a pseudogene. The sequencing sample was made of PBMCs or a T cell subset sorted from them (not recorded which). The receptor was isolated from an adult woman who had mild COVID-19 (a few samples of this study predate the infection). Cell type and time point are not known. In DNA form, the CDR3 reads TGTGCCAGCAGCTTCCACAGGGCTAACACCGGGGAGCTGTTTTTT. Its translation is CASSFHRANTGELFF.